A selection of T cell receptor beta chains follows, all from one sample in a study of blood T cell repertoires in COVID-19. The table came from immunoSEQ multiplex PCR; TCRdb's copy has only in-frame clones and leaves some out. The data contain 150,000 to 250,000 clones, roughly 80% of them singletons. Sequenced material: PBMCs or T cells enriched from blood (not recorded which). These receptors originate from a man aged 35-49 years who had recovered from COVID-19. Each CDR3 is given with its conserved first and last residue.

V | CDR3
TRBV7-2 | CASNPTQGSYGYTF
TRBV7-9 | CASSYREERQYF
TRBV7-2 | CASSFLASSYNEQFF
TRBV5-1 | CASSLAEGASSYEQYF
TRBV3-1/TRBV3-2 | CASSQVSETQYF
TRBV5-4 | CASSGTVTMNTEAFF
TRBV7-6 | CASSSLAASSGGTGELFF
TRBV5-1 | CASSLGDRGGTEAFF
TRBV19 | CASSATVNAYEQYF
TRBV9 | CASSVDIYGYTF
TRBV7-6 | CASSLGVGSYNEQFF
TRBV5-4 | CASSLPGTGGDGYTF
TRBV10-1 | CASPKQGSSYNEQFF
TRBV9 | CASSVGGGGGPGELFF
TRBV6-2/TRBV6-3 | CASSNRGPNEKLFF
TRBV28 | CASTFRLAGNNEQFF
TRBV6-1 | CASSDLGTGGHTIYF
TRBV28 | CASSLFPPTGVSNQPQHF
TRBV4-2 | CASSPSPGGFRMDTEAFF
TRBV30 | CAWSGETNNQPQHF
TRBV5-1 | CANTDPAVEDEQFF
TRBV19 | CASSTRDYNYGYTF
TRBV28 | CATNLPLRTGELFF
TRBV7-3 | CASSPSGLQETQYF
TRBV29-1 | CSVGLVKTYNEQFF
TRBV7-8 | CASIVGLAVSYEQYF
TRBV5-1 | CASSPQGISTEAFF
TRBV29-1 | CSSREGQKNTEAFF
TRBV3-1/TRBV3-2 | CASSQEDRARRHEQYF
TRBV14 | CASSQWALAGGDSEQFF
TRBV27 | CASRTGGAVGTEAFF
TRBV7-2 | CASSPLNGQGLYYF
TRBV30 | CAWSRKPRDPGNTIYF
TRBV4-1 | CASSQSGQGYTEAFF
TRBV13 | CASSLGDEGNTIYF
TRBV2 | CASSGGGLDEAFF
TRBV28 | CASSKWTLERNYGYTF
TRBV19 | CASSKTGPRVDEKLFF
TRBV9 | CASSVAPTGAMNTEAFF
TRBV5-8 | CASSLGQGDYTF
TRBV2 | CASSAPLEGNTIYF
TRBV2 | CASRGQGSGEQYF
TRBV1 | CTSSQRSAFF
TRBV18 | CASSPPQLAGVDTQYF
TRBV5-1 | CASSLSLNYGYTF
TRBV6-2/TRBV6-3 | CASSYSTTVRSFNSPLHF
TRBV28 | CASSLSRGPNYGYTF
TRBV6-5 | CASSYDRSPYGYTF
TRBV5-1 | CASSLGPPGNQPQHF
TRBV5-5 | CASSSGGAGTQYF
TRBV3-1/TRBV3-2 | CASSLGGGIRSPLHF
TRBV20-1 | CSARDIDGYTF
TRBV6-2/TRBV6-3 | CASSYGRRALSRQYTGELFF
TRBV18 | CASSLLNRANTEAFF
TRBV20-1 | CSASRQLSSETQYF
TRBV19 | CASSIGGGRSNQPQHF
TRBV13 | CASSLGRGTEAFF
TRBV28 | CAVLHVDSNYGYTF
TRBV7-5 | CARTIGSSYEQYF